This TCR beta chain was profiled in a study of cytomegalovirus exposure and HLA in healthy donors. Amplification used 60 Vbeta primers and 13 Jbeta primers. Repertoires were generated with immunoSEQ multiplex PCR, while TCRdb's copy carries only in-frame clones and drops some. The sample has roughly 180,000 clones, 76% seen once. This clone was seen a few times. This CDR3 spans 11 amino acids. The ends were cut back, 5 bases at V and 8 bases at J, with 9 bases in the middle. CDR1 is MDHEN and CDR2 is SYDVKM in the germline V gene. Specimen: PBMCs. The J gene is TRBJ1-2, the V gene TRBV28; D uncertain. This sequence was found in a female donor in good health and CMV-seronegative. The DNA for the CDR3 is TGTGCCAGCAGTCCGCGGAGCGGCTACACCTTC. As protein: CASSPRSGYTF.